A single sample is the source of the 2 T cell receptor beta chains below, sequenced in a study of T cell responses to AZD1222 COVID-19 vaccine. Profiled with immunoSEQ multiplex PCR; TCRdb holds only in-frame clones, not every one. Here the sample spans fewer than 130,000 clones, roughly 90% being singletons. The source was peripheral blood, collected 28 days after the second AZD1222 dose. The source of these receptors is an adult who received the AZD1222 COVID-19 vaccine.

The rearrangement uses TRBV6-6 and TRBJ2-2; 7 bases agree with TRBD1. The trim removed 5 bases at V and 5 bases at J, leaving 5 bases unmatched. The CDR3 covers 14 residues. Germline V gene sequence: CDR1 MNHNY, CDR2 SVGAGI (reference sequence). CDR3 nucleotides: TGTGCCAGCAGTATGGACAGGACTACCGGGGAGCTGTTTTTT. Translating it yields CASSMDRTTGELFF.

The chain is built from TRBV5-4 and TRBJ2-7, with 8 bases lining up with TRBD2. Losses at the gene ends were 0 bases for V and 7 bases for J; bases not matched to a gene: 3. Germline CDR1 reads SGHNT; CDR2 reads YYREEE (reference sequence). The CDR3 totals 13 residues. The CDR3 coding sequence is TGTGCCAGCAGCTTGGCGGGAGGGGAAGAGCAGTACTTC. As protein: CASSLAGGEEQYF.